The following is a T cell receptor (beta chain) sequence with its context. These data originate in a study of shared clonotypes between healthy human individuals. Study in general: Each donor's CD8 memory used one plate, CD8 naive two, each CD4 subset three.

This CDR3 contains 16 residues. V lost 5 bases to trimming and J lost 7 bases; unmatched junction nucleotides: 11. Germline V gene data show CDR1 as MNHEY and CDR2 as SMNVEV (reference sequence). CD8 memory was a combination of CD45RO+ cells and CCR7-negative CD45RA+ TemRA cells. Across several immunoSEQ plates, the genomic DNA of each subset was split evenly. Sequenced by immunoSEQ multiplex PCR; TCRdb stores in-frame clones only, minus some. The data show more than 550,000 clones, 80% to 95% seen once. The chain carries TRBV27 and TRBJ2-1; 10 bases are shared with TRBD2. The sequencing sample was made of memory CD8+ T cells from PBMCs. Subset in this sample: CD45RO+ cells pooled with CCR7-negative TemRA cells. The TCR sequence derives from a man younger than 35 in good health. Some clones in this sample may be carry-over from other donors' samples. Here the CDR3 reads CASSPPGSGRVNEQFF. CDR3 in DNA: TGTGCCAGCAGTCCCCCCGGGAGCGGGAGGGTGAATGAGCAGTTCTTC.